These 30 T cell receptor beta chains share one sample of origin, sequenced in a study of T cell changes during pregnancy in multiple sclerosis. This table comes from immunoSEQ multiplex PCR, and its TCRdb copy is limited to in-frame clones, with some not included. The sample shows tens of thousands of clones, about 85% of them seen only once. The source material was CD8+ T cells from peripheral blood mononuclear cells, sampled before pregnancy. Source of these receptors: a female donor with multiple sclerosis, enrolled in a pregnancy study.

The genes are TRBV7-7 and TRBJ2-6; TRBD2 matches 8 bases. Trimming at V came to 1 base and at J to 0 bases, leaving 14 bases not matched to a gene. This CDR3 has 21 residues. Germline lookup yields CDR1 SSHAT and CDR2 FNYEAQ (reference sequence). The CDR3 DNA reads TGTGCCAGCAGCTTAGAGGTCCTAGCGGGCCTCTACAACTCTGGGGCCAACGTCCTGACTTTC. Amino acid sequence: CASSLEVLAGLYNSGANVLTF. Full variable domain (rest looked up from reference TRBV7-7 and TRBJ2-6): GAGVSQSPRYKVTKRGQDVTLRCDPISSHATLYWYQQALGQGPEFLTYFNYEAQPDKSGLPSDRFSAERPEGSISTLTIQRTEQRDSAMYRCASSLEVLAGLYNSGANVLTFGAGSRLTVL.

The chain couples TRBV19 to TRBJ2-4; 11 bases agree with TRBD2. Germline V gene sequence: CDR1 LNHDA, CDR2 SQIVND (reference sequence). V shed 5 bases and J 3 bases; nucleotides not matched to a gene: 15. The CDR3 spans 19 residues. The CDR3 region is CASSLPGELAGADKNIQYF. Written as DNA, the CDR3 is TGTGCCAGTAGTCTCCCAGGGGAACTAGCGGGAGCAGACAAAAACATTCAGTACTTC.

The chain uses TRBV4-1 and TRBJ1-2, with D unresolved. Germline assignment: CDR1 MGHRA and CDR2 YSYEKL. Trimming stripped 3 bases from V and 4 bases from J, with 6 bases between. This CDR3 has 12 residues. The CDR3 loop reads CASSQTSYGYTF. In nucleotides, the CDR3 is TGCGCCAGCAGCCAGACTTCCTATGGCTACACCTTC.

The chain uses TRBV19 and TRBJ2-5; maybe TRBD2 (6 bases). CDR1 LNHDA and CDR2 SQIVND come from the germline V gene (reference sequence). The CDR3 loop spans 15 amino acids. Trimming stripped 3 bases from V and 3 bases from J, with 14 bases between. The CDR3 protein is CASSIGGSAKETQYF. The CDR3 DNA is TGTGCCAGTAGTATTGGGGGGAGCGCCAAAGAGACCCAGTACTTC.

The chain carries TRBV9 and TRBJ1-2; 9 nucleotides match TRBD1. The CDR3 consists of 15 residues. Germline values: CDR1 SGDLS, CDR2 YYNGEE. The ends lost 4 bases at V and 8 bases at J; junction bases unmatched: 12. The CDR3: CASSTERDRVNGYTF. The CDR3, as DNA: TGTGCCAGCAGCACCGAACGGGACAGGGTTAACGGCTACACCTTC.

V usage is TRBV19 and J usage is TRBJ2-3; 9 bases are a match to TRBD2. Trimming took 2 bases from V and 7 from J; bases not matched to a gene: 4. CDR1 is LNHDA, CDR2 SQIVND, per germline (reference sequence). The CDR3 contains 14 residues. CDR3: CASSIPGLANTQYF. The CDR3 DNA reads as TGTGCCAGTAGTATACCCGGACTAGCGAATACGCAGTATTTT. Supplemented by reference TRBV19 and TRBJ2-3, the full variable domain reads DGGITQSPKYLFRKEGQNVTLSCEQNLNHDAMYWYRQDPGQGLRLIYYSQIVNDFQKGDIAEGYSVSREKKESFPLTVTSAQKNPTAFYLCASSIPGLANTQYFGPGTRLTVL.

This chain connects TRBV6-1 to TRBJ2-7, with 7 bases that match TRBD1. Unmatched junction bases numbered 11, after V lost 7 bases and J lost 2 bases. There are 15 residues in the CDR3. CDR1 is MNHNS and CDR2 is SASEGT in the germline V gene. CDR3 in DNA: TGTGCCAGCAACCCACACGACAGGGTCGCCTACGAGCAGTACTTC. Its translation is CASNPHDRVAYEQYF.

V and J are TRBV2 and TRBJ1-2; D might be TRBD1 (5 bases). There are 12 residues in the CDR3. Germline CDR1 is SNHLY and CDR2 is FYNNEI. The CDR3: CATIRVGYGYTF. The DNA for the CDR3 is TGTGCTACCATCAGGGTAGGCTATGGCTACACCTTC.

This chain joins TRBV5-1 and TRBJ1-2, with 9 positions matching TRBD1. The length of the CDR3 is 15 residues. With V trimmed by 3 bases and J by 4 bases, 7 bases remained unmatched. Germline assignment: CDR1 SGHRS and CDR2 YFSETQ. The CDR3 region has the DNA TGCGCCAGCAGCTCGGGATGGGACAGGGCCTATGGCTACACCTTC. Protein product: CASSSGWDRAYGYTF.

By its share, this clone is medium-sized. This chain joins TRBV5-1 and TRBJ1-1; D not certain. Trimming took 0 bases from V and 11 from J, leaving 17 bases between them. Germline V gene sequence: CDR1 SGHRS, CDR2 YFSETQ. The CDR3 is 14 residues long. In DNA form, the CDR3 reads TGCGCCAGCAGCTTGGCCGTTGCTCAGAGGAACGCTTTCTTT. This translates into CASSLAVAQRNAFF.

The chain is built from TRBV6-1 and TRBJ1-2; D is undetermined. The CDR3 runs 14 residues. The V gene's germline CDR1 is MNHNS and CDR2 SASEGT. V was trimmed by 1 base and J by 6 bases, leaving 12 bases between them. The CDR3 spells CASSEVGGPDGYTF. The DNA for the CDR3 is TGTGCCAGCAGTGAAGTGGGTGGGCCGGATGGCTACACCTTC.

The chain combines TRBV5-1 with TRBJ1-2; no clear D gene. With 0 bases removed from V and 6 bases from J, the gap between germline ends came to 9 bases. The CDR3 has 13 residues. From germline, CDR1 is SGHRS and CDR2 YFSETQ. The CDR3 bases are TGCGCCAGCAGCTTGGTTCACGGGGATGGCTACACCTTC. It translates to CASSLVHGDGYTF.

The rearrangement links TRBV30 to TRBJ2-1; TRBD2 matches at 8 bases. This CDR3 contains 15 residues. Per germline, CDR1 GTSNPN and CDR2 SVGIG (reference sequence). The junction had 6 bases not matched to a gene; V was cut back by 2 bases and J by 3 bases. As DNA, the CDR3 is TGTGCCTGGAGTCCCAGCGGGAGAGACTACAATGAGCAGTTCTTC. Translation: CAWSPSGRDYNEQFF.

This chain connects TRBV27 to TRBJ2-7; 10 bases line up with TRBD1. J lost 4 bases, V lost 2 bases, and 5 bases had no gene match. This CDR3 region has 15 residues. In germline, CDR1 is MNHEY, CDR2 SMNVEV (reference sequence). The CDR3 is CASSLVGDRGYEQYF. In DNA form, the CDR3 reads TGTGCCAGCAGTTTAGTGGGGGACAGGGGTTACGAGCAGTACTTC.

In its sample, this clone was seen a few times. The chain recombines TRBV28 with TRBJ2-3, with D tentatively TRBD2 (6 bases). The CDR3 totals 12 residues. The germline V gene encodes CDR1 MDHEN and CDR2 SYDVKM. V was cut by 7 bases and J by 8 bases, with 13 bases left in between. CDR3 DNA sequence: TGTGCCAGCACCCCCCCGCGGGGTACGCAGTATTTT. The encoded protein is CASTPPRGTQYF.

V is TRBV29-1 and J is TRBJ2-1; 9 bases are shared with TRBD2. Looked up from germline, CDR1 is SQVTM and CDR2 is ANQGSEA. The junction had 7 bases not matched to a gene; V was cut back by 2 bases and J by 5 bases. The CDR3 has 15 residues. DNA for the CDR3: TGCAGCGTTGAACAGGCGGGAGGGCCCCACAATGAGCAGTTCTTC. It specifies CSVEQAGGPHNEQFF.

This clone has more than one count but fewer than ten. The chain links TRBV10-3 to TRBJ1-2, with D maybe TRBD1 (6 bases). This CDR3 region has 12 residues. The V and J ends lost 7 bases and 6 bases respectively, with 12 bases between them. The germline V gene encodes CDR1 ENHRY and CDR2 SYGVKD. For the CDR3, the DNA is TGTGCCATCACCCGGACAGAGAATGGCTACACCTTC. It encodes CAITRTENGYTF.

This sequence joins TRBV4-1 and TRBJ1-2, with D unclear. V gave up 0 bases and J gave up 6 bases, with 14 bases separating them. The CDR3 sequence is 15 residues long. Per germline, CDR1 MGHRA and CDR2 YSYEKL. CDR3 amino acids: CASSQDKEGGDGYTF. The CDR3 DNA follows: TGCGCCAGCAGCCAAGATAAGGAGGGAGGAGATGGCTACACCTTC.

V and J are TRBV5-4 and TRBJ2-5, with D perhaps matching TRBD1 (5 bases). Germline V gene lookup returns CDR1 SGHNT and CDR2 YYREEE (reference sequence). The V gene lost 7 bases and the J gene lost 1 base, with 8 bases spanning the gap. There are 12 residues in the CDR3. As DNA, the CDR3 is TGTGCCAGCGGACAAGCCCAAGAGACCCAGTACTTC. Translating gives CASGQAQETQYF. The complete variable domain, with remaining parts taken from reference TRBV5-4 and TRBJ2-5, reads ETGVTQSPTHLIKTRGQQVTLRCSSQSGHNTVSWYQQALGQGPQFIFQYYREEENGRGNFPPRFSGLQFPNYSSELNVNALELDDSALYLCASGQAQETQYFGPGTRLLVL.

The chain couples TRBV28 to TRBJ2-1, with 7 bases lining up with TRBD1. The CDR3 is made up of 15 amino acids. Germline values: CDR1 MDHEN, CDR2 SYDVKM. The V segment lost 1 base and the J segment 6 bases; nucleotides outside the gene matches: 6. In DNA, the CDR3 is TGTGCCAGCAGTTTATACAGGGGAGTTAGCAATGAGCAGTTCTTC. This gives the protein CASSLYRGVSNEQFF.

V usage is TRBV11-2 and J usage is TRBJ2-1, with 14 bases that match TRBD2. Trimming removed 3 bases from V and 10 bases from J; junction bases left unmatched: 8. This CDR3 region has 16 residues. Germline CDR1 reads SGHAT; CDR2 reads FQNNGV. CDR3 DNA: TGTGCCAGCAGCTTGGGGGGACTAGCGGGAGCGGAGGAGCAGTTCTTC. Its translation is CASSLGGLAGAEEQFF.

The gene calls are TRBV7-9 and TRBJ1-1; tentative D call: TRBD1 (6 bases). Trimming took 3 bases from V and 5 from J, leaving 16 bases between them. The CDR3 loop spans 15 amino acids. Germline V gene sequence: CDR1 SEHNR, CDR2 FQNEAQ (reference sequence). DNA of the CDR3: TGTGCCAGCAGCTTCAGGAAAGGGGGTGAAACTGAAGCTTTCTTT. It yields the protein CASSFRKGGETEAFF. The full variable domain, with the rest looked up from reference TRBV7-9 and TRBJ1-1, is DTGVSQNPRHKITKRGQNVTFRCDPISEHNRLYWYRQTLGQGPEFLTYFQNEAQLEKSRLLSDRFSAERPKGSFSTLEIQRTEQGDSAMYLCASSFRKGGETEAFFGQGTRLTVV.

By frequency in the sample, this clone is medium-sized. This rearrangement joins TRBV28 to TRBJ2-3; 9 bases match TRBD1. This CDR3 region has 14 residues. V was clipped by 7 bases and J by 3 bases; unmatched bases: 5. Germline V CDR1 and CDR2: MDHEN, SYDVKM. As DNA, the CDR3 is TGTGCCAGCAAAAGGACAGGGGTGACAGATACGCAGTATTTT. Residues: CASKRTGVTDTQYF.

With respect to this clone: The same CDR3 is also encoded by other DNA sequences in this sample. The chain carries TRBV6-6 and TRBJ2-7; 9 bases are a match to TRBD1. CDR1 and CDR2 (germline): MNHNY, SVGAGI (reference sequence). CDR3 length equals 16 residues. V lost 0 bases to trimming and J lost 4 bases; unmatched junction nucleotides: 7. The CDR3 here is CASSYSIDRGGYEQYF. For the CDR3, the DNA is TGTGCCAGCAGTTACTCGATCGACAGGGGGGGGTACGAGCAGTACTTC.

The chain links TRBV7-9 to TRBJ2-7; 9 positions agree with TRBD1. Per germline, CDR1 SEHNR and CDR2 FQNEAQ (reference sequence). This CDR3 has 16 amino acids. The ends lost 0 bases at V and 3 bases at J; junction bases unmatched: 6. Here the CDR3 DNA reads TGTGCCAGCAGCTTAGCTCCCGGGACAGGGTACTACGAGCAGTACTTC. Protein: CASSLAPGTGYYEQYF.

Only a few counts were recorded for this clone. This chain joins TRBV5-1 and TRBJ2-1; 7 bases fit TRBD2. This CDR3 contains 16 residues. Germline V gives CDR1 SGHRS, CDR2 YFSETQ. The V gene end was trimmed by 1 base and the J gene end by 8 bases; junction bases not matched to a gene: 12. In nucleotides, the CDR3 is TGCGCCAGCAGCTTGTTCCCGCGACTAGCTGACGATGAGCAGTTCTTC. It is translated as CASSLFPRLADDEQFF. Full variable domain (rest looked up from reference TRBV5-1 and TRBJ2-1): KAGVTQTPRYLIKTRGQQVTLSCSPISGHRSVSWYQQTPGQGLQFLFEYFSETQRNKGNFPGRFSGRQFSNSRSEMNVSTLELGDSALYLCASSLFPRLADDEQFFGPGTRLTVL.

This chain connects TRBV4-1 to TRBJ2-7; no definite D call. The V gene lost 0 bases and the J gene lost 8 bases, with 14 bases spanning the gap. Germline V gene lookup returns CDR1 MGHRA and CDR2 YSYEKL. The CDR3 runs to 14 residues. CDR3: CASSQEEVPWKQYF. DNA for the CDR3: TGCGCCAGCAGCCAAGAAGAGGTCCCCTGGAAGCAGTACTTC.

J is TRBJ2-5 and V is TRBV28; 7 nucleotides line up with TRBD1. Unmatched junction bases numbered 9, after V lost 9 bases and J lost 5 bases. CDR3 length equals 13 residues. In germline, CDR1 is MDHEN, CDR2 SYDVKM. The CDR3 reads CARTGIYRETQYF. The CDR3 DNA is TGTGCCAGGACAGGGATTTATCGGGAGACCCAGTACTTC. The complete variable domain, with remaining parts taken from reference TRBV28 and TRBJ2-5, reads DVKVTQSSRYLVKRTGEKVFLECVQDMDHENMFWYRQDPGLGLRLIYFSYDVKMKEKGDIPEGYSVSREKKERFSLILESASTNQTSMYLCARTGIYRETQYFGPGTRLLVL.

This chain links TRBV19 with TRBJ2-5; a possible D gene is TRBD1 (6 bases). CDR1 is LNHDA, CDR2 SQIVND, per germline (reference sequence). V was pared by 3 bases and J by 7 bases, with 15 bases between. The CDR3 runs to 14 residues. The DNA of the CDR3 is TGTGCCAGTAGTATCCAGGGGACGTCGGGGACCCAGTACTTC. Protein product: CASSIQGTSGTQYF.

This clone was seen a single time. The rearrangement joins TRBV12-5 to TRBJ1-1; D remains ambiguous. Trimming cost V 1 base and J 6 bases, with 3 bases left between them. This CDR3 has 11 residues. CDR1 is LGHNT, CDR2 FRNRAP, per germline. The CDR3 is CASGLAPEAFF. The CDR3 DNA reads TGTGCTAGTGGTTTGGCTCCTGAAGCTTTCTTT.